This T cell receptor beta chain was identified in a study of T cell repertoires in aging, cancer and after chemotherapy (dated by TCRdb to between 2018 and 2021). Regarding the study in general: Six donor age groups were covered, ranging from 30 or younger up to 70 or older, and each group contained at least three individuals. Some 9 million TCR reads were contained in the full dataset. The cohort comprised 218 cancer patients, roughly 93 with hematological and 124 with solid cancers, plus 95 healthy donors as a reference group. Peripheral blood TCR beta repertoires from healthy donors and cancer patients were profiled to examine immunoaging and T cell reconstitution after chemotherapy. Control TCR repertoires from healthy donors were recorded over several months to years, and clear clonal overlap was observed across re-sampling. The study at large found these results: Untreated patients with hematological or solid cancers showed significantly lower blood TCR diversity and higher clonality than age-matched healthy donors. According to the authors, the repertoire data do not permit conclusions about immunological memory after chemotherapy. In healthy donors, the decline in TCR diversity with age was mainly due to loss of richness, whereas in cancer patients loss of evenness also played a role. In both cancer cohorts, median generation probability rose over the chemotherapy interval, which suggests that the repertoire was reconstituted through rebound thymic output.

The CDR1 and CDR2 encoded by the germline V gene (reference sequence) are SEHNR and FQNEAQ. The germline V and J ends show losses of 5 bases and 12 bases respectively, and no gene match explains 12 bases of the junction. CDR3 length: 13 amino acids, cysteine to phenylalanine. The read is trimmed to its CDR3 DNA, 39 bases read in frame from base 1. Note on this clonotype: It has no known antigen specificity. No per-base quality is available; no much larger clone lies one base away.

Rearranged TRB sequences spanning V, D and J segments were amplified by multiplex touch-down PCR using a mixed TRB-A/B primer pool. Illumina adapters and sample indices were attached to the amplicons through two consecutive PCR reactions run with Phusion HS II polymerase. After gel purification with the NucleoSpin Gel and PCR Clean-up kit, the amplicons were checked using Qubit and an Agilent 2100 Bioanalyzer. Sequencing of the libraries was done on an Illumina MiSeq with paired-end, single-indexed 600-cycle runs. The paper's processing steps were these. MiXCR versions 2.12 and 3.0.5 were used to process TRB sequences. Each unique CDR3 nucleotide sequence was counted as one clone, and only productive sequences with at least two reads were retained. Shannon diversity, evenness, clonality (one minus evenness), and alpha-parameterized diversity profiles from alpha 0 to 5 were included as repertoire metrics. The IGoR algorithm was used to calculate generation probabilities of clones in the paired pre- and post-chemotherapy samples. The public reads were reprocessed in TCRdb via fastp at Q25 and MiXCR, keeping in-frame beta chains. Records with the same CDR3 protein are collapsed into one entry carrying the most frequent genes and DNA. TCRdb's processing, not the authors' own work, is the source of the V and J calls. This sample has roughly 9,000 distinct CDR3 sequences in its table, and 33% of those were observed once. Around 13% of the sample comes from the top ten.

TCR beta rearrangements were amplified from genomic DNA isolated from peripheral blood, not from sorted cells or RNA. The sample taken for sequencing was blood. The rearranged chain carries TRBV7-9 and TRBJ2-7; the junction holds 8 bases that match TRBD1. This TCR derives from a human donor in good health. The donor label of this sample is uncertain. The CDR3 protein: CASSLMDRESWYF. In nucleotides, the sequence is TGTGCCAGCAGCCTTATGGACAGGGAAAGTTGGTACTTC.